The source of this T cell receptor beta chain is a study of blood T cell repertoires in COVID-19. Overall study: Acute and convalescent COVID-19 samples came from the United States, Italy and Spain. PBMCs, B-cell-depleted T cells, or T cells provided the cDNA or gDNA that made up the material.

Original processing methods: Estimation of nucleated cell counts relied on the amplification of reference gene primers. Profiling relied on immunoSEQ multiplex PCR, and the TCRdb table lists in-frame clones only, not all of them. V, J and clone size are those of that table, while D and trimming were read from the DNA. In the table there are tens of thousands of clones, about 86% of which are singletons. Germline V CDR1 and CDR2: SGHAT, FQNNGV. With 3 bases clipped from V and 7 bases from J, the junction kept 3 bases outside the gene matches. CDR3 length: 14 amino acids. This TCR was recovered from a woman between 65 and 79 years old with acute or convalescent COVID-19. The chain is built from TRBV11-2 and TRBJ1-4; 9 positions agree with TRBD1. Sample: peripheral blood. The CDR3 reads CASSFTGGLEKLFF. CDR3 bases: TGTGCCAGCAGCTTCACAGGGGGCCTTGAAAAACTGTTTTTT.